A single TCR beta chain is shown here with its context. Using immunoSEQ multiplex PCR, the repertoire was profiled, and TCRdb retains in-frame clones only, with some absent. The repertoire holds approximately 77,000 clones, with about 80% as singletons. This sample stems from a study of blood T cell repertoires in COVID-19. Germline values: CDR1 SGHRS, CDR2 YFSETQ. The V end lost 4 bases, the J end lost 0 bases, and 16 bases lay between the germline ends. This CDR3 comprises 16 residues. The rearrangement links TRBV5-1 to TRBJ2-5, with D tentatively TRBD2 (5 bases). Sequenced sample: peripheral blood. The receptor comes from a woman in her 70s with acute or convalescent COVID-19. The CDR3 region has the DNA TGCGCCAGCAGCACCCGGGGTAGCAGCCACCAAGAGACCCAGTACTTC. As protein: CASSTRGSSHQETQYF.